This T cell receptor beta chain stems from a study of monozygotic twins with inflammatory bowel disease. TCRdb reprocessed the 5' RACE reads, with one entry per CDR3 protein and no DNA. This sample's clone table lists around 40,000 distinct CDR3 sequences. The specimen sequenced was blood. The sequence derives from a human donor with ulcerative colitis or Crohn's disease, or a healthy co-twin of an affected twin (not recorded which).

CDR3 amino acids: CASSFELGPSSTDTQYF. This rearrangement joins TRBV11-2 to TRBJ2-3; there is no DNA to check the TCRdb D call of TRBD2. Germline lookup yields CDR1 SGHAT and CDR2 FQNNGV. There are 17 residues in the CDR3.